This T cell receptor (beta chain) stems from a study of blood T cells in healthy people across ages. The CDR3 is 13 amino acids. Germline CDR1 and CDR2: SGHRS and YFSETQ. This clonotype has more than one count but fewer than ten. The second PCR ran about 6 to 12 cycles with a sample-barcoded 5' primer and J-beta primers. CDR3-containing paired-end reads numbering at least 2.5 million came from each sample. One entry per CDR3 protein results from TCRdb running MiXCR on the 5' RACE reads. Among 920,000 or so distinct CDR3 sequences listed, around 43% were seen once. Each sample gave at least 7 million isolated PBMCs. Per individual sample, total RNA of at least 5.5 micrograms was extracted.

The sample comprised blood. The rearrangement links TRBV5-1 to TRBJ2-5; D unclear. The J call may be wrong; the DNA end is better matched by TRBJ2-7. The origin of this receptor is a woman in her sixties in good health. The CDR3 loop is CASSLEGYNEQYF. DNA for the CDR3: TGCGCCAGCAGCTTGGAAGGGTATAACGAGCAGTACTTC.